This T cell receptor (beta chain) came from a study of monozygotic twins with inflammatory bowel disease (dated by TCRdb to between 2017 and 2020). With regard to the full study: The complete study included roughly 30 monozygotic twin pairs: 19 IBD-discordant Danish pairs and nine German pairs, of which four were IBD-concordant and five were IBD-discordant. The search for disease-associated traits relied mainly on comparing, within discordant pairs, IBD patients with their genetically identical healthy co-twins. Each individual had, on average, about 151 000 unique TCRalpha sequences and 181 000 unique TCRbeta sequences available for analysis. Paper-wide results and their limitations: No single strong signal or clonotype linked to IBD turned up in the results, so the idea that one exists was not supported. The analysis was unable to tell apart different T cell subtypes. Fewer clonotypes were shared with other individuals by IBD patients than by healthy twins, most markedly in patients showing signs of disease activity. Measured by the inverse Simpson index, TCRbeta repertoire diversity was lower in IBD patients than in their healthy co-twins. Concordant and discordant twins showed no difference in repertoire similarity, possibly because of limited statistical power. Because patients received different immunosuppressive treatments, the repertoires may have picked up extra background noise and variability between individuals.

From each donor, a roughly 2.5 ml peripheral blood sample was drawn into PAXgene tubes and stored at -80 degrees C. Without T cell sorting, total RNA was isolated from whole blood using the PAXgene blood miRNA kit on an automated QIAcube. Peripheral blood from monozygotic twin pairs who were concordant or discordant for inflammatory bowel disease underwent deep TCRalpha and TCRbeta repertoire profiling using unique molecular barcoding. Smoking habits were recorded for all twin pairs, and individuals were classified as current, former or never smokers. The CDR3 contains 12 residues, cysteine and phenylalanine counted. No DNA is given. CDR1 DFQATT and CDR2 SNEGSKA are derived from the germline V gene (reference sequence). The library was made by 5' RACE. Each TCR library was prepared from about 4,000 ng of total RNA. For each sample, cDNA synthesis was carried out in eight separate reactions using SMARTScribe reverse transcriptase. During cDNA synthesis, template switching introduced unique molecular identifiers that contained a 6-nucleotide sample barcode. TCRalpha and TCRbeta cDNA was amplified in two nested PCRs of roughly 17 and 9 cycles, and bead purification was carried out after each PCR. Before amplification, cDNA was treated with uracil DNA-glycosylase and purified using the QIAquick PCR purification kit. The second PCR added Illumina TruSeq-compatible adapters along with sample-specific barcodes. Library quality and concentration were assessed using TapeStation and Qubit, and about 4.7 ng of each library was pooled. Pooled libraries were sequenced on an Illumina HiSeq2500 single-index Rapid Run with 2 x 100 bp reads and custom sequencing primers. The paper's data handling went like this. MiGEC version 1.2.6 was used for UMI-based consensus assembly, which corrected PCR and sequencing errors. MiXCR version 2.1.1 was used for V(D)J alignment, clonotype assembly and CDR3 extraction. To normalise gene usage, clonotype sharing and MAIT/NKT TCR abundance, the analysis used the top 1000, 10 000 and 20 000 clonotypes per sample. Diversity was computed as the inverse Simpson index with the vegan R package after downsampling to 27 000 UMIs. Statistical testing used paired Mann-Whitney U tests on the discordant twin pairs and applied Benjamini-Hochberg correction for multiple testing. Reprocessed by TCRdb, the reads give a single entry per CDR3 protein sequence, without DNA. The V and J calls follow TCRdb's processing rather than the paper's. The sample table holds 190,000 or so distinct CDR3 sequences. Jointly, the top ten make up roughly 1.7% of the sample.

A note on this clonotype: There is no known antigen for this receptor.

The source is a human donor with ulcerative colitis or Crohn's disease, or a healthy co-twin of an affected twin (not recorded which). The sequenced material came from blood. The chain joins TRBV20-1 to TRBJ2-3; TCRdb's assignment of TRBD1 cannot be checked, as there is no DNA. For the CDR3, the sequence is CSAKGGGDTQYF.